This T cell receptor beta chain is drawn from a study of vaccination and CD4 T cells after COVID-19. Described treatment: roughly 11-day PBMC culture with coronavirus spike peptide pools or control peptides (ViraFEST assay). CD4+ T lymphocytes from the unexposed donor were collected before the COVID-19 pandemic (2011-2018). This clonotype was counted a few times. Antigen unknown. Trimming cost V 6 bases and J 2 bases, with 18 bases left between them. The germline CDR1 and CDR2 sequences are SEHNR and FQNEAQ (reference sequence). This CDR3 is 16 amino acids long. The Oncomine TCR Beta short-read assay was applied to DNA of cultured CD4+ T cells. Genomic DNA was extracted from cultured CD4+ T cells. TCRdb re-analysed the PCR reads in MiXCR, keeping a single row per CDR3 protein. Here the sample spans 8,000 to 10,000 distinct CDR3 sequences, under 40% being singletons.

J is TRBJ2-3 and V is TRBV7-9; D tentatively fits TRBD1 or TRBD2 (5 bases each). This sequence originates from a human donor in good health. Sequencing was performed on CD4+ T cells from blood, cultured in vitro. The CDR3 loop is CASSQRRGDLTDTQYF. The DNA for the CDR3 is TGTGCCAGCAGTCAAAGGCGAGGGGACCTCACAGATACGCAGTATTTT.